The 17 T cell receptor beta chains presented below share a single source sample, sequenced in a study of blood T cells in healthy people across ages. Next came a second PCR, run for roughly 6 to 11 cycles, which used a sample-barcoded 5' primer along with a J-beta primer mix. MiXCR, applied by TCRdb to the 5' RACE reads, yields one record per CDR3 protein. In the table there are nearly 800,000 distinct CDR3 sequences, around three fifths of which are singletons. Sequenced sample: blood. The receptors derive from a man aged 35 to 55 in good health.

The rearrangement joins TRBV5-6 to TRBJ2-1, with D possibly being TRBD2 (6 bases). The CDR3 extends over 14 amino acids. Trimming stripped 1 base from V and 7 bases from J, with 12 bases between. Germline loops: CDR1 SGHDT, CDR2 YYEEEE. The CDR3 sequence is CASSLTSRRNEQFF. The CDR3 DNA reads TGTGCCAGCAGCTTGACTAGCCGGAGGAATGAGCAGTTCTTC.

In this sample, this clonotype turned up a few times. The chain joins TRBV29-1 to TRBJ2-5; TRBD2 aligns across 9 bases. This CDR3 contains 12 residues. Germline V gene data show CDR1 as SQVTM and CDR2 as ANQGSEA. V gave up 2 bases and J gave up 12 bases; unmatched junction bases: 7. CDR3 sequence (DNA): TGCAGCGTTGAATCTGCGGGAGGGCCCAAGTACTTC. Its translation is CSVESAGGPKYF.

The CDR3 nucleotides are TGTGCCATCAGTGAGAAAGCGGGGTCCCTTAATGAGCAGTTCTTC. As protein: CAISEKAGSLNEQFF. This chain links TRBV10-3 with TRBJ2-1; 7 nucleotides line up with TRBD2. This CDR3 is built from 15 residues. The V segment lost 2 bases and the J segment 7 bases; nucleotides outside the gene matches: 8. Germline V lookup: CDR1 ENHRY, CDR2 SYGVKD.

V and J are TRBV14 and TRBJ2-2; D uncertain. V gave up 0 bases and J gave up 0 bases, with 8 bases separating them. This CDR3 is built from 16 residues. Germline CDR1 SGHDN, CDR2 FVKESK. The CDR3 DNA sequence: TGTGCCAGCAGCCAAGAGCTAAACCCGAACACCGGGGAGCTGTTTTTT. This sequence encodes CASSQELNPNTGELFF.

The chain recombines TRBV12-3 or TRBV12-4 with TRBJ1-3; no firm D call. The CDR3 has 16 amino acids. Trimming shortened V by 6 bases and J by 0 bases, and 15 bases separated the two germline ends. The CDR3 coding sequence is TGTGCCAGCAGCTCCCGGGAGGGCCGCTCTGGAAACACCATATATTTT. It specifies CASSSREGRSGNTIYF.

Here the CDR3 reads CASSFSTLAGDTQYF. The CDR3, as DNA: TGTGCCAGCAGCTTTAGTACCCTAGCGGGAGATACGCAGTATTTT. The rearrangement links TRBV11-2 to TRBJ2-3; 8 nucleotides agree with TRBD2. Germline CDR1 SGHAT, CDR2 FQNNGV. Trimming took 3 bases from V and 5 from J; bases not matched to a gene: 7. The CDR3 totals 15 residues.

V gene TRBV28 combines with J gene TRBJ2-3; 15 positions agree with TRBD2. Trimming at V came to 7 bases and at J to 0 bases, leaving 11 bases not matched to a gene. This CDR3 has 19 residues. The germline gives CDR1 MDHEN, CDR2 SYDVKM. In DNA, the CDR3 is TGTGCCAGCACCACCCCGGGGACTAGCGGGAGGTGGAGCACAGATACGCAGTATTTT. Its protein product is CASTTPGTSGRWSTDTQYF.

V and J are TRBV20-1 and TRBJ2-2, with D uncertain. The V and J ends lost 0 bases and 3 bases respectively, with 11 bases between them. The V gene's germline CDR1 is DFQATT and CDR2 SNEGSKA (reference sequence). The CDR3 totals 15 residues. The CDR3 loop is CSARDRSHYTGELFF. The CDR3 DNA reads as TGCAGTGCTAGAGATAGGTCGCACTACACCGGGGAGCTGTTTTTT.

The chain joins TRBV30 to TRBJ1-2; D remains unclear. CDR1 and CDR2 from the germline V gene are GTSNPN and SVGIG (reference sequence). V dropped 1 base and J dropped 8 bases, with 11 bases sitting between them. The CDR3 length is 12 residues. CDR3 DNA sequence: TGTGCCTGGAGTGACCTCAGAACCGGCTACACCTTC. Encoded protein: CAWSDLRTGYTF.

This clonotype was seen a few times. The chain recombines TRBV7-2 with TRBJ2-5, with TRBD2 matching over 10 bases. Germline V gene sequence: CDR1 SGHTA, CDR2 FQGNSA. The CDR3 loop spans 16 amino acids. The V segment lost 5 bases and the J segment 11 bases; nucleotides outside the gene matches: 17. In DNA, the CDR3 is TGTGCCAGCAGCCCTACCTTCAGCGGGGGGGCAGGTGAGCAGTACTTC. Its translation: CASSPTFSGGAGEQYF. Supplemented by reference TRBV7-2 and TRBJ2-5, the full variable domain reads GAGVSQSPSNKVTEKGKDVELRCDPISGHTALYWYRQSLGQGLEFLIYFQGNSAPDKSGLPSDRFSAERTGGSVSTLTIQRTQQEDSAVYLCASSPTFSGGAGEQYFGPGTRLLVL.

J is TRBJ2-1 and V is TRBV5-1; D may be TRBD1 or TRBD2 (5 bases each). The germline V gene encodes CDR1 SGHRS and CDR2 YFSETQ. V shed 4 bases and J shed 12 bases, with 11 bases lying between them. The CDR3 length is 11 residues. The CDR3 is CASSDLGVQFF. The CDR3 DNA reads TGCGCCAGCAGCGACTTGGGGGTGCAGTTCTTC. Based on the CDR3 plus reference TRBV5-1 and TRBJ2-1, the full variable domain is KAGVTQTPRYLIKTRGQQVTLSCSPISGHRSVSWYQQTPGQGLQFLFEYFSETQRNKGNFPGRFSGRQFSNSRSEMNVSTLELGDSALYLCASSDLGVQFFGPGTRLTVL.

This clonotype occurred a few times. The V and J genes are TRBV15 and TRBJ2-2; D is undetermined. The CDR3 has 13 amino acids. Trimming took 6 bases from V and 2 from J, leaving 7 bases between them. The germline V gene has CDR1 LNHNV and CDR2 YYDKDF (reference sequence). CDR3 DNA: TGTGCCACCAGGACGGCAAACACCGGGGAGCTGTTTTTT. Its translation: CATRTANTGELFF.

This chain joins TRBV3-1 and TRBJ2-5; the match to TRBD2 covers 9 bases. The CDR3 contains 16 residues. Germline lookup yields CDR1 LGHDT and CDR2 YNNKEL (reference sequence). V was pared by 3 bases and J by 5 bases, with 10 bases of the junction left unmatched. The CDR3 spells CASSHWGSGRGETQYF. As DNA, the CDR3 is TGTGCCAGCAGCCACTGGGGTAGCGGGAGAGGGGAGACCCAGTACTTC.

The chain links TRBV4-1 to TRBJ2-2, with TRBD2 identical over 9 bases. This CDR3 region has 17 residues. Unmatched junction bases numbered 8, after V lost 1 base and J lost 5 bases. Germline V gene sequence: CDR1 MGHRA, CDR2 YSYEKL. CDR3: CASSQVGGRAWTGELFF. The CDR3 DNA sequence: TGCGCCAGCAGCCAAGTAGGCGGGAGGGCCTGGACCGGGGAGCTGTTTTTT.

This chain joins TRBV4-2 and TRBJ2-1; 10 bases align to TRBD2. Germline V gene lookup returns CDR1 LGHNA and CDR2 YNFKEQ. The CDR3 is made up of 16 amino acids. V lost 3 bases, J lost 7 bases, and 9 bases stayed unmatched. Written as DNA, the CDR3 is TGTGCCAGCAGCCAGTTACTAGCGGGATTAGGAAATGAGCAGTTCTTC. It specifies CASSQLLAGLGNEQFF.

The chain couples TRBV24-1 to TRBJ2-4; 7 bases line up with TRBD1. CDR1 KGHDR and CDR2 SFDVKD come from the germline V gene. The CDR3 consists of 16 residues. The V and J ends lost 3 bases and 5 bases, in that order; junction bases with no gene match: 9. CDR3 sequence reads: CATSDPRTGFQNIQYF. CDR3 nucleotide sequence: TGTGCCACCAGTGATCCCCGGACAGGTTTCCAAAACATTCAGTACTTC.

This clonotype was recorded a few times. The CDR3: CASSLSWGSGANVLTF. CDR3 in DNA: TGTGCCAGCAGCTTATCATGGGGGTCTGGGGCCAACGTCCTGACTTTC. This chain connects TRBV7-9 to TRBJ2-6, with D perhaps assigned TRBD1 or TRBD2 (5 bases each). From germline, CDR1 is SEHNR and CDR2 FQNEAQ (reference sequence). V was trimmed by 2 bases and J by 1 base, leaving 9 bases between them. The CDR3 sequence is 16 residues long.